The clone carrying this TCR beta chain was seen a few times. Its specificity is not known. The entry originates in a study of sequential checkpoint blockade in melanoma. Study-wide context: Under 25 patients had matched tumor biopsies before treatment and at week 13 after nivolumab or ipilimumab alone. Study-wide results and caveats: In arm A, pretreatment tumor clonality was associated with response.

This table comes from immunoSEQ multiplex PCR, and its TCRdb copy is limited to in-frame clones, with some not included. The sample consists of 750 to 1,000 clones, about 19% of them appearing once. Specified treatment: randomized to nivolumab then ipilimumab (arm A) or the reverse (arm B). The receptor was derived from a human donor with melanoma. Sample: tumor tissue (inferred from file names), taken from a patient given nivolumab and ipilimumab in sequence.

In DNA form, the CDR3 reads TGTGCCAGCAGTTACTCTACAGGGAGGAACACTGAAGCTTTCTTT. Translating it yields CASSYSTGRNTEAFF. J is TRBJ1-1 and V is TRBV6-8, with TRBD1 as a possible D gene (6 bases). CDR1 is MNHGY and CDR2 is SAAAGT in the germline V gene. There are 15 residues in the CDR3. Trimming cost V 0 bases and J 1 base, with 9 bases left between them.